This TCR beta chain originates from a study of neurological immune-mediated disorders. The study, taken as a whole, reports: The expanded clones of different subjects shared no CDR3 amino acid sequences (suggesting private repertoires in all groups).

Losses at the gene ends were 3 bases for V and 1 base for J; bases not matched to a gene: 9. Germline lookup yields CDR1 SGHKS and CDR2 YYEKEE (reference sequence). The CDR3 sequence is 16 residues long. The making of cDNA relied on 5'RACE with 10-nucleotide random UMIs. A single run covered 15-18 subjects with over 170 million TCR-beta sequences. Each CDR3 protein gets one entry after TCRdb re-called the 5' RACE reads with MiXCR. The sample consists of tens of thousands of distinct CDR3 sequences, 17% of them appearing once. This clonotype was seen many times. Its target is unknown. The chain carries TRBV5-5 and TRBJ1-2, with TRBD1 matching over 7 bases. The sequence derives from a woman aged 35 to 49 in good health. The material sequenced was PBMCs. In DNA form, the CDR3 reads TGTGCCAGCAGCTCGGGAGGGGGCAACTTTAACTATGGCTACACCTTC. This sequence encodes CASSSGGGNFNYGYTF.